The entry that follows covers one T cell receptor (beta chain) sequence. Its cognate antigen is unknown. The sample comes from a study of cytomegalovirus exposure and HLA in healthy donors. The study, taken as a whole, reports: Among TCR beta chains of equal frequency, HLA-associated ones were more clonally expanded in a later analysis. In vitro confirmation showed a few CMV-associated chains to be CMV antigen specific.

The germline gives CDR1 SGDLS, CDR2 YYNGEE. The CDR3 has 16 residues. J gave up 8 bases and V 4 bases, and 12 bases lay outside the gene matches. PCR used 60 Vbeta primers and 13 Jbeta primers. As handled by the study authors: Around 11 million shared chains were among some 75 million unique TCR beta chains counted in a later analysis. TCRdb's table, derived via immunoSEQ multiplex PCR, lists solely in-frame clones and lacks some. V, J and clone size reflect that table, while D and trimming were determined from the DNA. This table has roughly 98,000 clones, approximately 56% appearing once. This receptor was obtained from a woman in her twenties or thirties in good health and CMV-seropositive. The gene calls are TRBV9 and TRBJ2-1, with TRBD2 identical over 10 bases. Sample: PBMCs. The CDR3 nucleotides are TGTGCCAGCAGCTCTTGGAGCGGGGGGGCCGTAGATGAGCAGTTCTTC. Its translation: CASSSWSGGAVDEQFF.